One TCR beta chain is described in this entry. Its antigen is not identified. These data come from a study of CD8+ T cells in alopecia areata. Study context: Treated patients were given 5 to 10 mg oral tofacitinib twice daily. Study-wide results and limits: The study found that many expanded lesional clones persisted in scalp and blood during tofacitinib.

The CDR3 totals 11 residues. Trimming took off 7 bases at V and 4 bases at J, with 10 bases between the two ends. Germline CDR1 and CDR2: SQVTM and ANQGSEA. Treatment reported: oral pan-JAK inhibitor, 5-10 mg twice daily. Following RNA extraction, reverse transcription yielded cDNA that acted as the sequencing template. Produced via immunoSEQ multiplex PCR; TCRdb's table is partial and in-frame only. Here the sample spans 140,000 to 150,000 clones, 50% to 65% being singletons. The chain joins TRBV29-1 to TRBJ1-2, with D uncertain. Sequenced here: CD8+ T cells sorted from blood, sampled at week 4, from a patient treated with tofacitinib. The TCR sequence derives from a human donor with alopecia areata. Here the CDR3 DNA reads TGCAGCGCCGCGGACCTCTATGGCTACACCTTC. Translated: CSAADLYGYTF.